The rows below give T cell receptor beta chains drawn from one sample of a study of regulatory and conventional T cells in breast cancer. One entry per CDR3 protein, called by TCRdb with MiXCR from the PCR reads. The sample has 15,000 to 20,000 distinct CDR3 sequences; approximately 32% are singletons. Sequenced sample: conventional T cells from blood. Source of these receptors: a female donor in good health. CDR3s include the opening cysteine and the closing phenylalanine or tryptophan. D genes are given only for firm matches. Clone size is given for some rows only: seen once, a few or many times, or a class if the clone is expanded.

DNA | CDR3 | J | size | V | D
TGCGCCAGCAGGAGGGGGAACACTGAAGCTTTCTTT | CASRRGNTEAFF | TRBJ1-1 | few | TRBV5-1 | NA
TGTGCCAGCAGTTACGGCGGGGGGACCACCCGAGGTACGCAGTATTTT | CASSYGGGTTRGTQYF | TRBJ2-3 | NA | TRBV6-2/TRBV6-3 | TRBD2
TGCAGTGCTCACCCAATACAGGGGTGGATAGAGACCCAGTACTTC | CSAHPIQGWIETQYF | TRBJ2-5 | medium-sized | TRBV20-1 | TRBD1
TGTGTCACAGGGCAGGGGCAGTACTTC | CVTGQGQYF | TRBJ2-7 | medium-sized | TRBV28 | NA
TGTGCCAGCAGCTTAACGGGGAACACTGAAGCTTTCTTT | CASSLTGNTEAFF | TRBJ1-1 | medium-sized | TRBV7-9 | NA
TGTGCCAGCAGCTTATTGGGAGCCAAAGAGACCCAGTACTTC | CASSLLGAKETQYF | TRBJ2-5 | NA | TRBV7-9 | NA
TGCGCCAGCAGCATACAGAGCTCCAATAATTCACCCCTCCACTTT | CASSIQSSNNSPLHF | TRBJ1-6 | medium-sized | TRBV10-2 | NA
TGCGCCAGCAGCCAAGAGCGAGACACCGGGGAGCTGTTTTTT | CASSQERDTGELFF | TRBJ2-2 | NA | TRBV4-1 | NA
TGCAGTGTATCTAGCGGGAGACCCCACGAGCAGTACTTC | CSVSSGRPHEQYF | TRBJ2-7 | NA | TRBV20-1 | TRBD2
TGCGCCAGCAGCTTGTCAGGGGAGCATGGCTACACCTTC | CASSLSGEHGYTF | TRBJ1-2 | few | TRBV5-1 | NA
TGTGCCAGCAGCTTAGCGTCCGGGACTCCCTACGAGCAGTACTTC | CASSLASGTPYEQYF | TRBJ2-7 | many | TRBV7-2 | NA
TGTGCCAGCAGCCCCCGGGACAAACTCTCCTACAATGAGCAGTTCTTC | CASSPRDKLSYNEQFF | TRBJ2-1 | NA | TRBV7-9 | NA
TGTGCCAGTAGTCCAAGGGGTGGGGGGGATCAGCCCCAGCATTTT | CASSPRGGGDQPQHF | TRBJ1-5 | NA | TRBV19 | NA
TGTGCCAGCGGTTTAGCGGCCGAATGGGGGCGAACGAACACCGGGGAGCTGTTTTTT | CASGLAAEWGRTNTGELFF | TRBJ2-2 | NA | TRBV12-3/TRBV12-4 | NA
TGTGCCAGCAGCTTAGCGGGACAGGGTACTGAAGCTTTCTTT | CASSLAGQGTEAFF | TRBJ1-1 | NA | TRBV7-8 | TRBD1
TGTGCCATCAGCCGAGACAGACAGGGGGTACGGGCAGATACGCAGTATTTT | CAISRDRQGVRADTQYF | TRBJ2-3 | few | TRBV6-6 | TRBD1
TGTGCCAGCACGGACGATTTGTATTTACCCCTCCACTTT | CASTDDLYLPLHF | TRBJ1-6 | NA | TRBV7-9 | NA
TGCGCCAGCGGGGACACGAGCAATCCTAACTATGGCTACACCTTC | CASGDTSNPNYGYTF | TRBJ1-2 | NA | TRBV5-1 | NA
TGTGCCAGCAGCTATCCCCAACAAGAGACCCAGTACTTC | CASSYPQQETQYF | TRBJ2-5 | few | TRBV7-2 | NA
TGCAGTGCTGGATCAGGAGAGACCCAGTACTTC | CSAGSGETQYF | TRBJ2-5 | NA | TRBV20-1 | NA
TGTGCCCTCAGGGTGGGGGCCAACGTCCTGACTTTC | CALRVGANVLTF | TRBJ2-6 | NA | TRBV7-9 | NA
TGTGCCAGCAGTTTGACGGCACAGGGTACGCAGTATTTT | CASSLTAQGTQYF | TRBJ2-3 | many | TRBV12-3/TRBV12-4 | NA
TGTGCCAGCAGCTTAGACGGCGGGGAGCTGTTTTTT | CASSLDGGELFF | TRBJ2-2 | few | TRBV7-9 | NA
TGTGCCAGCAGCTTGGGCCACAGGGGAGCCGATACGCAGTATTTT | CASSLGHRGADTQYF | TRBJ2-3 | few | TRBV5-4 | TRBD1
TGTGCCAGCAGTTACGCGACTAGCGGGGGGCAAGAGACCCAGTACTTC | CASSYATSGGQETQYF | TRBJ2-5 | NA | TRBV6-5 | TRBD2
TGTGCCATCAGTGGGGGGGGACTCGGCACCGGGGAGCTGTTTTTT | CAISGGGLGTGELFF | TRBJ2-2 | few | TRBV10-3 | TRBD2
TGCAGTGCTAGAGATCGCGAGGGTCTAGGCTATGGCTACACCTTC | CSARDREGLGYGYTF | TRBJ1-2 | few | TRBV20-1 | NA
TGCAGCCTGGGGGCAGGGGCGACTAATGAAAAACTGTTTTTT | CSLGAGATNEKLFF | TRBJ1-4 | NA | TRBV20-1 | NA
TGCGCCAGCAGCTTACAGACAGGGGCCCTCTCCTACGAGCAGTACTTC | CASSLQTGALSYEQYF | TRBJ2-7 | NA | TRBV5-1 | TRBD1
TGTGCCAGCAGCTGGGGCGCCGGGGAGCTGTTTTTT | CASSWGAGELFF | TRBJ2-2 | few | TRBV13 | NA
TGTGCCAGCAGCCCATGGGGGACAGGGGGATCCTACAATGAGCAGTTCTTC | CASSPWGTGGSYNEQFF | TRBJ2-1 | few | TRBV7-2 | TRBD1
TGTGCTAGTGGTTTGGACCGGGGGGGTTTAGAAGAGCCCCAGCATTTT | CASGLDRGGLEEPQHF | TRBJ1-5 | NA | TRBV12-5 | NA
TGTGCCAGCAGTGGACAGCAGTATTCACCCCTCCACTTT | CASSGQQYSPLHF | TRBJ1-6 | medium-sized | TRBV6-2/TRBV6-3 | NA
TGTGCCAGCAGCTTAAGTGGACAGGGGTACAATGAGCAGTTCTTC | CASSLSGQGYNEQFF | TRBJ2-1 | few | TRBV7-2 | TRBD1
TGTGCCAGCAGTTACAGCTCAGTGTATCAGCCCCAGCATTTT | CASSYSSVYQPQHF | TRBJ1-5 | few | TRBV6-2/TRBV6-3 | NA
TGTGCCGGACTACTACAGGGCCCGAACACTGAAGCTTTCTTT | CAGLLQGPNTEAFF | TRBJ1-1 | few | TRBV6-1 | NA
TGCGCCAGCAGCTTGGCTAGCGGGGGCCACGCGGAGACCCAGTACTTC | CASSLASGGHAETQYF | TRBJ2-5 | NA | TRBV4-1 | TRBD2
TGTACCAGCAGACCAGGGGACGTACTAGGATCACCCCTCCACTTT | CTSRPGDVLGSPLHF | TRBJ1-6 | NA | TRBV7-9 | NA
TGTGCCAGCTCACCACCGTTGAGTCTTGCGGGGCCCCTTGGGGAGCAGTTCTTC | CASSPPLSLAGPLGEQFF | TRBJ2-1 | NA | TRBV18 | NA
TGTGCCAGCAGGGCCCCCGGGGGACTAGCGGGAGGGAATGAGCAGTTCTTC | CASRAPGGLAGGNEQFF | TRBJ2-1 | medium-sized | TRBV2 | TRBD2
TGCAGTGCTAGTTCCTTCGGGAATGAGCAGTTCTTC | CSASSFGNEQFF | TRBJ2-1 | few | TRBV20-1 | NA
TGTGCCAGCAGCTCAGGGGATCAAGAGACCCAGTACTTC | CASSSGDQETQYF | TRBJ2-5 | many | TRBV28 | NA
TGCGCCAGCAGCCAAGGGGACGGGATCGGCTATGGCTACACCTTC | CASSQGDGIGYGYTF | TRBJ1-2 | medium-sized | TRBV4-1 | NA
TGCGCCAGCAGCCAAGTGTTGGTCGGGAGTTACGAGCAGTACTTC | CASSQVLVGSYEQYF | TRBJ2-7 | few | TRBV4-1 | NA
TGTGCCAGCAGTATCGGGGGACTACCTGGAAACACCATATATTTT | CASSIGGLPGNTIYF | TRBJ1-3 | medium-sized | TRBV5-6 | NA
TGCAGTGCTAGGGACTCCCGAGGGGCAGATCAGCCCCAGCATTTT | CSARDSRGADQPQHF | TRBJ1-5 | few | TRBV20-1 | NA
TGTGCCAGCAGCTTAAGCTTCGGACAGGGAAAGGGGGAGACCCAGTACTTC | CASSLSFGQGKGETQYF | TRBJ2-5 | NA | TRBV7-8 | TRBD1
TGTGCCAGCAGTGCGGGGGGGCCCTACGAGCAGTACTTC | CASSAGGPYEQYF | TRBJ2-7 | NA | TRBV6-1 | TRBD2
TGCGCCAGCACTCCTGATTCTACTACAGGGGTCACTGAAGCTTTCTTT | CASTPDSTTGVTEAFF | TRBJ1-1 | NA | TRBV5-1 | TRBD1
TGCGCCAGCAGCTGGACCCAAGAGACCCAGTACTTC | CASSWTQETQYF | TRBJ2-5 | once | TRBV4-1 | NA